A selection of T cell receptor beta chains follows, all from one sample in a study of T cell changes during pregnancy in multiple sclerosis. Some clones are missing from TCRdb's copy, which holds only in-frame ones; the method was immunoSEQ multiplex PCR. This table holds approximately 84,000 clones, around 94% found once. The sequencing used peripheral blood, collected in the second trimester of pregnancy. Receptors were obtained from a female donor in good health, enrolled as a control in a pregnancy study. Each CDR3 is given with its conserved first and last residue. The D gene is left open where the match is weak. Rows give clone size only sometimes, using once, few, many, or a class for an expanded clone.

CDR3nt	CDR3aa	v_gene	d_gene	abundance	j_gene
TGTGCCAGCAGTTTGGCGGGGGGTTACGAAAAACTGTTTTTT	CASSLAGGYEKLFF	TRBV28	.	.	TRBJ1-4
TGCGCCAGCAGCTCCACAGGGATTCGTCTCTCTGGCTACACCTTC	CASSSTGIRLSGYTF	TRBV5-1	.	.	TRBJ1-2
TGTGCCAGCAGTTTGGGGGGGTGGGGTGGCTACACCTTC	CASSLGGWGGYTF	TRBV28	.	.	TRBJ1-2
TGTGCCAGCAGCCCTGGAGCCAGGGGAAAAGAGACCCAGTACTTC	CASSPGARGKETQYF	TRBV7-9	.	.	TRBJ2-5
TGTGCCAGCAGCTTGCTTGGGGCTCGAGAAAAACTGTTTTTT	CASSLLGAREKLFF	TRBV5-5	.	.	TRBJ1-4
TGTGCCATCAGTGAGTCGCGGGAGAGGGCCAATGAGCAGTTCTTC	CAISESRERANEQFF	TRBV10-3	TRBD2	.	TRBJ2-1
TGTGCCAGCAGTTATTCCTATGGGGGGAATAAGTACGAGCAGTACTTC	CASSYSYGGNKYEQYF	TRBV6-5	.	once	TRBJ2-7
TGTGCCAGTACCAGGACAGGCAATCAGCCCCAGCATTTT	CASTRTGNQPQHF	TRBV19	.	.	TRBJ1-5
TGTGCCAGCAGCGTAGGAGTAGCGGGACGGCATACGCAGTATTTT	CASSVGVAGRHTQYF	TRBV9	TRBD2	.	TRBJ2-3
TGTGCCAGCAGGGGAGACAGGGGAAGGGACACCGGGGAGCTGTTTTTT	CASRGDRGRDTGELFF	TRBV2	TRBD1	.	TRBJ2-2